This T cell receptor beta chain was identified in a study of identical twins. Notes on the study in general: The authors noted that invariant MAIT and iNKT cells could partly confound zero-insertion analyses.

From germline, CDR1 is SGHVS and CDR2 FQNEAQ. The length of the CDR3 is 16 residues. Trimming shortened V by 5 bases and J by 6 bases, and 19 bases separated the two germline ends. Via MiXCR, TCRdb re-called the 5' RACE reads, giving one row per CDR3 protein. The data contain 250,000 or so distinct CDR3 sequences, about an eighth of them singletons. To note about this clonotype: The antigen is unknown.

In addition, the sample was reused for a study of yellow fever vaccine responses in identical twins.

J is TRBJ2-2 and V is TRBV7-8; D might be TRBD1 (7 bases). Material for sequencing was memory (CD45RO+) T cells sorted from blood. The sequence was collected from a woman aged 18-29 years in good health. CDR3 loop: CASSPRGRDPPGELFF. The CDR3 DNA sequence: TGTGCCAGCAGCCCGAGGGGGCGGGACCCCCCCGGGGAGCTGTTTTTT.